Listed below are T cell receptor beta chains from one sample, sequenced in a study of blood T cell repertoires in COVID-19. Assay: immunoSEQ multiplex PCR; the TCRdb copy retains only in-frame clones and omits some. The table lists approximately 200,000 clones, 65% to 85% of them singletons, with 2.3% in the top ten. The sequencing sample was made of peripheral blood. The source of these receptors is an older woman with acute or convalescent COVID-19. CDR3s include the opening cysteine and the closing phenylalanine or tryptophan. The order of the fields is V gene, D gene, J gene, clone size, CDR3 DNA, CDR3 protein. The D gene is left open where the match is weak. The size entry is marked missing in some rows and otherwise reads once, few, many or a size class.

TRBV6-1	TRBD1	TRBJ2-1	NA	TGTGCCAGCAGTGTTGACCGGACAGGAACCTACAATGAGCAGTTCTTC	CASSVDRTGTYNEQFF
TRBV5-5	NA	TRBJ2-7	NA	TGTGCCAGCAGCTTGGCTCAGGGGTATTTCTACGAGCAGTACTTC	CASSLAQGYFYEQYF
TRBV3-1/TRBV3-2	TRBD2	TRBJ2-5	NA	TGTGCCAGCAGCCAAGGCCTAGCGGGGGGTCCGGGAAAAGAGACCCAGTACTTC	CASSQGLAGGPGKETQYF
TRBV27	NA	TRBJ2-7	once	TGTGCCAGCAGTTTCCTCGGGAGTAGTAAGCTTTACGAGCAGTACTTC	CASSFLGSSKLYEQYF
TRBV7-3	TRBD2	TRBJ2-2	NA	TGTGCCAGCAGCTTGGGACTAGCTAACACCGGGGAGCTGTTTTTT	CASSLGLANTGELFF
TRBV19	TRBD1	TRBJ1-1	NA	TGTGCCAGTAGACGCAGTACAGGGGGAAACACTGAAGCTTTCTTT	CASRRSTGGNTEAFF
TRBV19	NA	TRBJ1-5	NA	TGTGCCAGTAGTATAGGCAGGGATAGACCCCAGCATTTT	CASSIGRDRPQHF
TRBV5-1	TRBD1	TRBJ1-6	NA	TGCGCCAGCAGCTCGACAGGGCAGGGTTCACCCCTCCACTTT	CASSSTGQGSPLHF
TRBV18	TRBD2	TRBJ2-3	NA	TGTGCCAGCTCATTCCTACTAGCGGGGGATAGCACAGATACGCAGTATTTT	CASSFLLAGDSTDTQYF
TRBV19	NA	TRBJ1-6	NA	TGTGCCAGTACCGGGAGGGCCGGTGAGAATTCACCCCTCCACTTT	CASTGRAGENSPLHF
TRBV2	TRBD1	TRBJ1-6	NA	TGTGCCAGCAGGGGGGACAGTTCTAATTCACCCCTCCACTTT	CASRGDSSNSPLHF
TRBV5-5	NA	TRBJ2-1	NA	TGTGCCAGCAGCCCAGTCGTTAATGAGCAGTTCTTC	CASSPVVNEQFF
TRBV29-1	TRBD1	TRBJ1-1	NA	TGCAGCGTTGACGAAGGGACAGGAAACACTGAAGCTTTCTTT	CSVDEGTGNTEAFF
TRBV12-3/TRBV12-4	NA	TRBJ1-1	once	TGTGCCAGCAGTTTCGACAGTTTGCCAGCTTTCTTT	CASSFDSLPAFF
TRBV4-3	NA	TRBJ1-1	NA	TGCGCCAGCAGCCAAGAATCTAACACTGAAGCTTTCTTT	CASSQESNTEAFF
TRBV2	NA	TRBJ1-2	NA	TGTGCCGGAGGGGCAGCCTTTTACTATGGCTACACCTTC	CAGGAAFYYGYTF
TRBV4-1	TRBD2	TRBJ2-4	once	TGCGCCAGCAGCCCCCATCCGGAGCGGGGGCGTGCGGACATTCAGTACTTC	CASSPHPERGRADIQYF
TRBV15	NA	TRBJ2-2	NA	TGTGCCACCAGCGGGGCGCGTGAGGTTAACACCGGGGAGCTGTTTTTT	CATSGAREVNTGELFF
TRBV5-1	TRBD1	TRBJ2-7	few	TGCGCCAGCAGCTTGGCCGGACAGGCGAACGAGCAGTACTTC	CASSLAGQANEQYF
TRBV12-3/TRBV12-4	NA	TRBJ1-2	once	TGTGCCAGCAGCAAAAGAGCGAACTATGGCTACACCTTC	CASSKRANYGYTF
TRBV27	TRBD1	TRBJ1-6	NA	TGTGCCAGCAGTCCCCCACGGACAGGGCCGCAGAGGCCCCTCCACTTT	CASSPPRTGPQRPLHF
TRBV5-6	NA	TRBJ1-2	NA	TGTGCCAGCAGCTCTACGCCCGGGGGATATGGCTACACCTTC	CASSSTPGGYGYTF
TRBV7-9	NA	TRBJ1-3	NA	TGTGCCAGCAGCACTACTGGAAACACCATATATTTT	CASSTTGNTIYF
TRBV4-2	NA	TRBJ1-3	NA	TGTGCCAGCACCGAAACTCGGGGTGGCTCTGGAAACACCATATATTTT	CASTETRGGSGNTIYF
TRBV29-1	NA	TRBJ1-1	NA	TGCAGCGGCCAGGGGCGGAAGGACACTGAAGCTTTCTTT	CSGQGRKDTEAFF
TRBV28	TRBD1	TRBJ1-1	NA	TGTGCCAGCAGTTTGGCGACAGGGAGGCGGGTCACTGAAGCTTTCTTT	CASSLATGRRVTEAFF
TRBV4-2	TRBD2	TRBJ2-1	once	TGTGCCAGCAGCCAACGACTAGCGGGGGCTTACAATGAGCAGTTCTTC	CASSQRLAGAYNEQFF
TRBV5-4	NA	TRBJ1-2	NA	TGTGCCAGCAGCTTGTTACGGGACTATGGCTACACCTTC	CASSLLRDYGYTF
TRBV27	NA	TRBJ2-7	NA	TGTGCCAGCAACGACTTGGGCTCCTACGAGCAGTACTTC	CASNDLGSYEQYF
TRBV2	TRBD1	TRBJ1-2	NA	TGTGCCAGCAGCGGACAGGGGCCCTATGGCTACACCTTC	CASSGQGPYGYTF
TRBV30	NA	TRBJ2-1	NA	TGTGCCTGGGCAATAAAGAGACAGAACAATGAGCAGTTCTTC	CAWAIKRQNNEQFF
TRBV9	NA	TRBJ1-6	NA	TGTGCCAGCAGCGTTCTGGCAGGGGCCGGCTATAATTCACCCCTCCACTTT	CASSVLAGAGYNSPLHF
TRBV4-1	NA	TRBJ1-2	NA	TGCGCCAGCAGCCAAGAAACAATACGCGGCTACACCTTC	CASSQETIRGYTF
TRBV2	NA	TRBJ1-1	NA	TGTGCCAGCGGCTCCCACACTGAAGCTTTCTTT	CASGSHTEAFF
TRBV6-1	NA	TRBJ1-2	few	TGTGCCAGCAGTGACAGGTACTATGGCTACACCTTC	CASSDRYYGYTF
TRBV23-1	NA	TRBJ2-7	NA	TGCGCCAGCAGTCAATCTGAAATCGTGTCAGGGTCCACCTACGAGCAGTACTTC	CASSQSEIVSGSTYEQYF
TRBV28	TRBD2	TRBJ2-1	NA	TGTGCCAGCATCTCAGGCGGGGGGGCATACAATGAGCAGTTCTTC	CASISGGGAYNEQFF
TRBV7-2	TRBD2	TRBJ2-1	many	TGTGCCAGCAGACTATTGGAACTAGCGGGGAATGAGCAGTTCTTC	CASRLLELAGNEQFF
TRBV3-1/TRBV3-2	NA	TRBJ1-2	once	TGTGCCAGCAGCCAGACACGGGAAACAGGGAACTATGGCTACACCTTC	CASSQTRETGNYGYTF
TRBV19	TRBD1	TRBJ2-6	NA	TGTGCCAGTATTCCGGGACAGGGGAGCTCTGGGGCCAACGTCCTGACTTTC	CASIPGQGSSGANVLTF
TRBV27	NA	TRBJ2-1	NA	TGTGCCAGCAGTCCACGTGACAGAGGCTCCTACAATGAGCAGTTCTTC	CASSPRDRGSYNEQFF
TRBV6-1	NA	TRBJ1-1	NA	TGTGCCAGCAGTGAAGCAAGTTTTGGGACAAAAGCTTTCTTT	CASSEASFGTKAFF
TRBV19	TRBD2	TRBJ2-1	NA	TGTGCCAGTACCCCTAGCGGGGGGTACAATGAGCAGTTCTTC	CASTPSGGYNEQFF
TRBV2	NA	TRBJ2-1	NA	TGTGCCAGCAGTGATCCGGGACTTACTATCTACAATGAGCAGTTCTTC	CASSDPGLTIYNEQFF
TRBV27	TRBD1	TRBJ1-1	NA	TGTGCCAGCAGCCAGTACAGGACAGGCACCACTGAAGCTTTCTTT	CASSQYRTGTTEAFF
TRBV28	TRBD1	TRBJ1-5	NA	TGTGCCAGCAGCCCCCTTCGACAGGGTCATCAGCCCCAGCATTTT	CASSPLRQGHQPQHF
TRBV9	TRBD1	TRBJ2-5	NA	TGTGCCAGCAGCGTAGGACAGGGCTGGGAGACCCAGTACTTC	CASSVGQGWETQYF
TRBV2	NA	TRBJ2-1	NA	TGTGCCAGCAGCCAAGGGAGGATTGATGAGCAGTTCTTC	CASSQGRIDEQFF
TRBV2	NA	TRBJ2-7	NA	TGTGCCAGCAGTACGTGGACTTCTACGAGCGAGCAGTACTTC	CASSTWTSTSEQYF
TRBV5-4	TRBD2	TRBJ2-7	NA	TGTGCCAGCAGCGAGGGCGGGGGGGCACGCTACGAGCAGTACTTC	CASSEGGGARYEQYF
TRBV21-1	NA	TRBJ1-2	NA	TGTGCCAGCGGCCGGGACAGGGAGAATTCCGGCGGCTACACCTTC	CASGRDRENSGGYTF
TRBV30	TRBD1	TRBJ1-2	NA	TGTGCCTGGAACATGGGACAGGGGAGCAACTATGGCTACACCTTC	CAWNMGQGSNYGYTF
TRBV6-2/TRBV6-3	TRBD1	TRBJ1-5	NA	TGTGCCAGCAGTGGGACAGGGCACCAGCCCCAGCATTTT	CASSGTGHQPQHF
TRBV4-2	TRBD2	TRBJ2-1	NA	TGTGCCAGCAGCCACCCCCTAGCGGGGGCCTACAATGAGCAGTTCTTC	CASSHPLAGAYNEQFF
TRBV9	NA	TRBJ1-2	once	TGTGCCAGCAGCGTAGCTACGGGGGTCGGAAACTATGGCTACACCTTC	CASSVATGVGNYGYTF
TRBV14	NA	TRBJ2-3	NA	TGTGCCAGCAGCCAGGGGGGATGGAACCCCGTTACAGATACGCAGTATTTT	CASSQGGWNPVTDTQYF
TRBV5-4	NA	TRBJ2-1	NA	TGTGCCAGCCAGGTACGAAACGATGAGCAGTTCTTC	CASQVRNDEQFF
TRBV5-4	TRBD1	TRBJ2-5	NA	TGTGCCAGCAGCCCCGGGACAGGGAGAACAGAGACCCAGTACTTC	CASSPGTGRTETQYF
TRBV7-2	NA	TRBJ2-2	NA	TGTGCCAGCAGCTTAGACGGACTTTACACCGGGGAGCTGTTTTTT	CASSLDGLYTGELFF
TRBV11-2	TRBD2	TRBJ2-7	NA	TGTGCCAGCAGCTTAGAACTAGCGAACTACGAGCAGTACTTC	CASSLELANYEQYF